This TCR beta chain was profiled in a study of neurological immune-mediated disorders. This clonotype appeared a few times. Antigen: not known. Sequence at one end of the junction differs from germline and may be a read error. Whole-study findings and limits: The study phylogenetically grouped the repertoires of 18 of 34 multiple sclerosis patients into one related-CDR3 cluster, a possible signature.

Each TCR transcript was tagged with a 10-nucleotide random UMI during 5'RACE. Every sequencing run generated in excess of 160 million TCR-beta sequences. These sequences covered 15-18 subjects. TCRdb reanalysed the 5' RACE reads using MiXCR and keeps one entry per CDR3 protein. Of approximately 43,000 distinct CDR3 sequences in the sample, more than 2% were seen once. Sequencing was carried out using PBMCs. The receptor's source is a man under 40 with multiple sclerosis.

CDR3 nucleotide sequence: TGCGCCAGCAGCCAAGACTCTCTAGCGGGAGGTAACAACGGGGAGCTGTTTTTT. It encodes CASSQDSLAGGNNGELFF. The chain uses TRBV4-3 and TRBJ2-2; TRBD2 aligns across 11 bases. The CDR3 loop spans 18 amino acids. Germline V gives CDR1 LGHNA, CDR2 YSLEER.